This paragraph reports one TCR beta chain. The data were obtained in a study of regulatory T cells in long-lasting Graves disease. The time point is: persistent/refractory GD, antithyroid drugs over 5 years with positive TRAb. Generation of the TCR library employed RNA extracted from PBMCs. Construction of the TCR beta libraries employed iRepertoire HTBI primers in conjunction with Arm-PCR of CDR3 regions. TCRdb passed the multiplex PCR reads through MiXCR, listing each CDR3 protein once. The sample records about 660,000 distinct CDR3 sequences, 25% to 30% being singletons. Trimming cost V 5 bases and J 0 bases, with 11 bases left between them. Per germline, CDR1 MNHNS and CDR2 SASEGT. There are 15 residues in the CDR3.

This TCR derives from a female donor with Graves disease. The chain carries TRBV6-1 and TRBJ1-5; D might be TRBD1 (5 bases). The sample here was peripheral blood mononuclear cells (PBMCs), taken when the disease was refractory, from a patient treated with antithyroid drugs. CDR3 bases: TGTGCCAGCAGTACAGGACGGAATAGCAATCAGCCCCAGCATTTT. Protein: CASSTGRNSNQPQHF.